The clone carrying this T cell receptor beta chain appeared a few times. No antigen is known for it. The data belong to a study of CD8 T cell repertoires and HIV-1 epitope variants. About the study: T cells were cultured for approximately ten days with cytokines added on days 3 and 7.

Per the germline V gene, CDR1 is SQVTM and CDR2 is ANQGSEA. The CDR3 consists of 13 residues. The ends were cut back, 4 bases at V and 1 base at J, with 8 bases in the middle. Only in-frame clones appear in the TCRdb table, and some are missing; sequencing was by immunoSEQ multiplex PCR. The sample records approximately 4,700 clones, 66% being singletons. General study results and limits: This assay reports beta chains of antigen-expanded cells, not T cell function.

Material for sequencing was cultured CD8+ T cells derived from PBMCs. The clonotype was recovered from a male donor with HIV. This chain links TRBV29-1 with TRBJ2-1; D is unclear. The CDR3 DNA is TGCAGCGTTGTTCGCCCGTCCTACAATGAGCAGTTCTTC. Its protein product is CSVVRPSYNEQFF.